This T cell receptor (beta chain) comes out of a study of PD-1 blockade in mismatch repair-deficient tumors. Assay: immunoSEQ multiplex PCR; the TCRdb copy retains only in-frame clones and omits some. This sample has under 15,000 clones; 84% occur once, and the top ten carry about 1.8%. All patients were mismatch repair deficient, assessed by either PCR or immunohistochemistry. TCR sequencing covered three patients who responded to pembrolizumab. This CDR3 is 16 amino acids long. Losses at the gene ends were 5 bases for V and 6 bases for J; bases not matched to a gene: 15. Germline CDR1 reads MDHEN; CDR2 reads SYDVKM.

The clonotype originates from an adult with mismatch repair-deficient cancer. Source: PBMCs, taken around 15 weeks after starting pembrolizumab. This rearrangement joins TRBV28 to TRBJ2-7, with 8 bases that match TRBD1. The CDR3 nucleotides read TGTGCCAGCAGTCTTACCGGGACAGGTATCTTAGGCGAGCAGTACTTC. This sequence encodes CASSLTGTGILGEQYF. Complete variable domain (other parts from reference TRBV28 and TRBJ2-7): DVKVTQSSRYLVKRTGEKVFLECVQDMDHENMFWYRQDPGLGLRLIYFSYDVKMKEKGDIPEGYSVSREKKERFSLILESASTNQTSMYLCASSLTGTGILGEQYFGPGTRLTVT.